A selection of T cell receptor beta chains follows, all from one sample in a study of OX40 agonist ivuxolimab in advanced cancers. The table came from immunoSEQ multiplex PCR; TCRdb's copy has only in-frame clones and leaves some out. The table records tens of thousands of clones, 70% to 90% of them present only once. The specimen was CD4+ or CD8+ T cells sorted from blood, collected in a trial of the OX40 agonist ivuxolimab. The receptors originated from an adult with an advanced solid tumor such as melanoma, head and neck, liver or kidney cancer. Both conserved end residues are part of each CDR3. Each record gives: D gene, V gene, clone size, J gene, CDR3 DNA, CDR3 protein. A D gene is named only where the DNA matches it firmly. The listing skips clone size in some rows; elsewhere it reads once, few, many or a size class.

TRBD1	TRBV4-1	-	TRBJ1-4	TGCGCCAGCAGCGAGAGGGTCGTAAGACCAGGGGGGAATGAAAAACTGTTTTTT	CASSERVVRPGGNEKLFF
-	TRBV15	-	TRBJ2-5	TGTGCCACCAGCGCGACTAGTCGCGAGACCCAGTACTTC	CATSATSRETQYF
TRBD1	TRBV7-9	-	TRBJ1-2	TGTGCCAGCAGTCCCGGGACAGCTTATGGCTACACCTTC	CASSPGTAYGYTF
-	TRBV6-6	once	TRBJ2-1	TGTGCCAGCAGTTACTCTTCGGGCAATGAGCAGTTCTTC	CASSYSSGNEQFF
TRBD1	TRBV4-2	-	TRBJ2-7	TGTGCCAGCAGCCAAGAGGTGGGACAGGGAAATAGGGAGCAGTACTTC	CASSQEVGQGNREQYF
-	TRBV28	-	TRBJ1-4	TGTGCCAGCAGTTTGGGACCGATTAATGAAAAACTGTTTTTT	CASSLGPINEKLFF
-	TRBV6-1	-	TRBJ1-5	TGTGCCAGCAGTGCGGGGAGCCCCAGGGCTTATCAGCCCCAGCATTTT	CASSAGSPRAYQPQHF
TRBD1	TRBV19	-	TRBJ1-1	TGTGCCAGTAGTCCCTTGGACAGGGTGAACACTGAAGCTTTCTTT	CASSPLDRVNTEAFF
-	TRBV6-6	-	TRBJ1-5	TGTGCCAGCAATAGGCAGCCCCAGCATTTT	CASNRQPQHF
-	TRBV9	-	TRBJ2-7	TGTGCCAGCAGCGTTGCAGAAGCCTACGAGCAGTACTTC	CASSVAEAYEQYF
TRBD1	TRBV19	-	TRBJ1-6	TGTGCCAGTAAAGAGACAGGGCTTGCCTATAATTCACCCCTCCACTTT	CASKETGLAYNSPLHF
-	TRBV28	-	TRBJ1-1	TGTGCCAGCAGTTTAGGGGCCATAAACACTGAAGCTTTCTTT	CASSLGAINTEAFF
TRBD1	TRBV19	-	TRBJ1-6	TGTGCCAGTAGCCCGGGACAGCTCTATAATTCACCCCTCCACTTT	CASSPGQLYNSPLHF
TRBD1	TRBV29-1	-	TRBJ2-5	TGCAGCGTTGATGGGGACAGGGGTGGGGAGACCCAGTACTTC	CSVDGDRGGETQYF
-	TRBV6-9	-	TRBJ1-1	TGTGCCAGCAGTGCCATGACCAGGGTGGACACTGAAGCTTTCTTT	CASSAMTRVDTEAFF
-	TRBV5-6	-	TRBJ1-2	TGTGCCAGCAGCCTGTCGGGACACAACTCCTATGGCTACACCTTC	CASSLSGHNSYGYTF
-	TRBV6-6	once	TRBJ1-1	TGTGCCAGCAGTTACAGGACACAGAACACTGAAGCTTTCTTT	CASSYRTQNTEAFF
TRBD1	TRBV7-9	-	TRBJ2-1	TGTGCCACCACAGAAGAGGGACAGGGCTACAATGAGCAGTTCTTC	CATTEEGQGYNEQFF
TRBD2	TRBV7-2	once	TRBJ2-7	TGTGCCAGCAGCTCCACTAGCGGCTACGAGCAGTACTTC	CASSSTSGYEQYF
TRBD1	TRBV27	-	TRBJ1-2	TGTGCCAGCACCGAGGGGTCAGGGGGCCTTTATGGCTACACCTTC	CASTEGSGGLYGYTF
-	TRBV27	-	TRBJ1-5	TGTGCCAGCAGCTTCTTGTGGGCAGGGGTTTTAGTGGGCGATCAGCCCCAGCATTTT	CASSFLWAGVLVGDQPQHF
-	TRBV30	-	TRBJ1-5	TGTGCCTGGAGTTCATCCGGGGGGGCCACCGTCCAGCATTTT	CAWSSSGGATVQHF
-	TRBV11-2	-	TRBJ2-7	TGTGCCAGCAGCTTAGTTAATAGCCCCTACGAGCAGTACTTC	CASSLVNSPYEQYF
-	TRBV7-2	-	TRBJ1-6	TGTGCCAGCAGCTTAGCGAGTAGAGACGATTCACCCCTCCACTTT	CASSLASRDDSPLHF
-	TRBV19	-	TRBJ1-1	TGTGCCAGTAGTATAGGCCGACGGACGAACACTGAAGCTTTCTTT	CASSIGRRTNTEAFF
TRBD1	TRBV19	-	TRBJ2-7	TGTGCCAGTAGTCTCCGGGACAGGGGCCCCTACGAGCAGTACTTC	CASSLRDRGPYEQYF
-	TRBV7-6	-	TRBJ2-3	TGTGCCAGCAGCTTCCGACGGGCAGGGGAGAGCACAGATACGCAGTATTTT	CASSFRRAGESTDTQYF
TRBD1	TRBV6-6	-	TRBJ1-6	TGTGCCAGCAGTTACGCCGACAGGGGTAGTTCACCCCTCCACTTT	CASSYADRGSSPLHF
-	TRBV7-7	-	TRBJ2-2	TGTGCCAGCAGCTTTTGGACAGCCGGAACCGGGGAGCTGTTTTTT	CASSFWTAGTGELFF
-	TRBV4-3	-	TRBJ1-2	TGCGCCAGCAGCCAAGACTCAGGGGAGTACTATGGCTACACCTTC	CASSQDSGEYYGYTF
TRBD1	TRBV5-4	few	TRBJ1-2	TGTGCCAGCAGCCCGGGACAGGACCTATATGGCTACACCTTC	CASSPGQDLYGYTF
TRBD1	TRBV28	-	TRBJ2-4	TGTGCCAGCAGCTCCCCTTCCTTCCGGACAGGGGGAAACATTCAGTACTTC	CASSSPSFRTGGNIQYF
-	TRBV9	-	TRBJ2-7	TGTGCCAGCAGCGTGGGGGCGGGTGACTACGAGCAGTACTTC	CASSVGAGDYEQYF
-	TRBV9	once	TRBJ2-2	TGTGCCAGCAGCGTAGATGGGGCCGGGGAGCTGTTTTTT	CASSVDGAGELFF
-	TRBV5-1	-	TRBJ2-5	TGCGCCAGCAGCTCCCGAGGGGGGGCGCAAGAGACCCAGTACTTC	CASSSRGGAQETQYF
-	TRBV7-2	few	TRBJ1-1	TGTGCCAGCAGCTTATATACCCCCGAAGCTTTCTTT	CASSLYTPEAFF
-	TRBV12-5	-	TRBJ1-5	TGTGCTAGTGGTTTGGGAGGGTTCAATCAGCCCCAGCATTTT	CASGLGGFNQPQHF
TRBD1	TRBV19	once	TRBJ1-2	TGTGCCAGCGGACAGGGTAATGGCTACACCTTC	CASGQGNGYTF
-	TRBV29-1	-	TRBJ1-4	TGCAGCGTTGCTAGAGAAGCTAATGAAAAACTGTTTTTT	CSVAREANEKLFF
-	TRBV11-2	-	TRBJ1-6	TGTGCCAGCAGCCTAATAAGTGTTGGGATCTATAATTCACCCCTCCACTTT	CASSLISVGIYNSPLHF
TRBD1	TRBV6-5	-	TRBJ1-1	TGTGCCAGCAGTCGGGACAGGGCTCCCACTGAAGCTTTCTTT	CASSRDRAPTEAFF
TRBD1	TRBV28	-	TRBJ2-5	TGTGCCAGCAGTTCGAGCGGGACAGGGGGGGAGACCCAGTACTTC	CASSSSGTGGETQYF
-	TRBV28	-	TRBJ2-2	TGTGCCAGCAGTTTAGCGGGTAACACCGGGGAGCTGTTTTTT	CASSLAGNTGELFF
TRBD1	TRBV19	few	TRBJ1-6	TGTGCCTGCAGCTGGACAGGGGACTCACCCCTCCACTTT	CACSWTGDSPLHF
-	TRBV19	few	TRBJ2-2	TGTGCCAGTAGTATCACGGTCACCGGGGAGCTGTTTTTT	CASSITVTGELFF
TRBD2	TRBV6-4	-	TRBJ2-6	TGTGCCAGCAGTGACTCGACTAGCGGGGACTCTGGGGCCAACGTCCTGACTTTC	CASSDSTSGDSGANVLTF
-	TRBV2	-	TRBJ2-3	TGTGCCAGCAGTGAAACGATCGGCTCCCGCACAGATACGCAGTATTTT	CASSETIGSRTDTQYF
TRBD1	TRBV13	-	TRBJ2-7	TGTGCCAGCCAGGGGGCGCTTAGCGAGCAGTACTTC	CASQGALSEQYF
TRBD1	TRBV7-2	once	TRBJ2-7	TGTGCCAGCAGCTTATTCCTCCAGGGGGCCCTCAACTACGAGCAGTACTTC	CASSLFLQGALNYEQYF
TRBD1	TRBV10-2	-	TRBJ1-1	TGCGCCAGCAGTGAGTCAAGCGGACAGGGCGTTAACACTGAAGCTTTCTTT	CASSESSGQGVNTEAFF